A single sample is the source of the 15 T cell receptor beta chains below, sequenced in a study of blood T cell repertoires in COVID-19. The table came from immunoSEQ multiplex PCR; TCRdb's copy has only in-frame clones and leaves some out. The repertoire holds more than 65,000 clones, around 83% seen once, with approximately 20% in the top ten. The sequencing input was peripheral blood. Receptors were obtained from a woman aged 50 to 60 with acute or convalescent COVID-19.

This clone came up once. This sequence joins TRBV7-8 and TRBJ2-5; 12 bases line up with TRBD2. Germline assignment: CDR1 SGHVS and CDR2 FQNEAQ. The CDR3 length is 14 residues. V lost 5 bases, J lost 5 bases, and 3 bases stayed unmatched. The CDR3 protein is CASSPSGRVETQYF. The CDR3, as DNA: TGTGCCAGCAGCCCTAGCGGGAGGGTGGAGACCCAGTACTTC.

This chain's CDR3 is CASSLSTNTEAFF. As DNA, the CDR3 is TGTGCCAGCAGTTTATCTACGAACACTGAAGCTTTCTTT. The chain links TRBV28 to TRBJ1-1; the D is unclear. Looked up from germline, CDR1 is MDHEN and CDR2 is SYDVKM. Trimming took 1 base from V and 1 from J, leaving 4 bases between them. The CDR3 sequence is 13 residues long.

The V call is TRBV7-3, the J call TRBJ2-2; D is unresolved. Looked up from germline, CDR1 is SGHTA and CDR2 is FQGTGA. The V gene lost 7 bases and the J gene lost 6 bases, with 15 bases spanning the gap. This CDR3 is 14 amino acids long. The CDR3 loop is CASTSSGLAGELFF. For the CDR3, the DNA is TGTGCCAGCACTTCAAGTGGGCTGGCCGGGGAGCTGTTTTTT.

The chain carries TRBV6-5 and TRBJ2-7; 7 nucleotides align to TRBD1. There are 14 residues in the CDR3. Trimming cost V 6 bases and J 2 bases; bases outside gene matches: 7. Germline loops: CDR1 MNHEY, CDR2 SVGAGI. The CDR3 coding sequence is TGTGCCAGCAGCTCCTGGACAGGTCCCTACGAGCAGTACTTC. Translated: CASSSWTGPYEQYF.

The chain employs TRBV27 and TRBJ2-7; 10 bases fit TRBD2. V was pared by 3 bases and J by 2 bases, with 1 base of the junction left unmatched. Germline-derived CDR1 and CDR2 are MNHEY and SMNVEV (reference sequence). CDR3 length: 14 amino acids. The CDR3 DNA follows: TGTGCCAGCAGTTTTACTAGCGGGACCTACGAGCAGTACTTC. It translates to CASSFTSGTYEQYF.

This chain uses TRBV6-5 with TRBJ2-7; TRBD2 matches at 8 bases. The V segment lost 6 bases and the J segment 3 bases; nucleotides outside the gene matches: 10. The CDR3 consists of 15 residues. Germline V lookup: CDR1 MNHEY, CDR2 SVGAGI. DNA of the CDR3: TGTGCCAGCAGCCCCCCCCGGACTAGCAGCTACGAGCAGTACTTC. It is translated as CASSPPRTSSYEQYF.

The chain is built from TRBV7-8 and TRBJ2-7; 8 bases agree with TRBD2. The CDR3 length is 15 residues. Germline CDR1 SGHVS, CDR2 FQNEAQ. Losses at the gene ends were 0 bases for V and 3 bases for J; bases not matched to a gene: 4. CDR3 DNA sequence: TGTGCCAGCAGCTTAGCGGGACTAGGCGTCTACGAGCAGTACTTC. Amino acids: CASSLAGLGVYEQYF.

The rearrangement uses TRBV5-6 and TRBJ1-2, with no clear D. The CDR3 consists of 13 residues. Between the trimmed V and J ends, which lost 7 bases and 4 bases, there was a span of 14 bases. Germline CDR1 and CDR2: SGHDT and YYEEEE. The DNA for the CDR3 is TGTGCCAGCGATACTACAGCGGGCTATGGCTACACCTTC. Amino acid sequence: CASDTTAGYGYTF.

V and J are TRBV11-1 and TRBJ2-1; 10 bases are shared with TRBD2. V was clipped by 3 bases and J by 4 bases; unmatched bases: 6. The germline V gene has CDR1 SGHAT and CDR2 FQDESV (reference sequence). The CDR3 is 16 residues long. The CDR3 nucleotides are TGTGCCAGCAGCTTTGGGGAACTAGCGGGATACAATGAGCAGTTCTTC. Its protein product is CASSFGELAGYNEQFF.

The genes are TRBV19 and TRBJ1-4; 7 nucleotides match TRBD1. This CDR3 has 13 residues. With V trimmed by 10 bases and J by 6 bases, 8 bases remained unmatched. Looked up from germline, CDR1 is LNHDA and CDR2 is SQIVND (reference sequence). CDR3 nucleotides: TGTGCCACCAGACAGGGTAACGATGAAAAACTGTTTTTT. Residues: CATRQGNDEKLFF.

This rearrangement joins TRBV3-1 (or the pseudogene TRBV3-2) to TRBJ2-7; 10 bases fit TRBD1. This CDR3 contains 18 residues. Trimming took 6 bases from V and 6 from J; bases not matched to a gene: 20. Germline CDR1 and CDR2: LGHDT and YNNKEL (reference sequence). CDR3 DNA sequence: TGTGCCAGCAGTCTAGGGCGGACAGGGGGTGCCGGGCGGCGCGAGCAGTACTTC. It specifies CASSLGRTGGAGRREQYF.

The chain combines TRBV15 with TRBJ1-6; D is unresolved. Germline loops: CDR1 LNHNV, CDR2 YYDKDF (reference sequence). This CDR3 is built from 14 residues. V lost 3 bases, J lost 3 bases, and 6 bases lay in between. The CDR3 DNA reads TGTGCCACCAGCAGGGCTGTCTATAATTCACCCCTCCACTTT. Translating gives CATSRAVYNSPLHF.

This sequence joins TRBV6-2 or TRBV6-3 and TRBJ2-5; tentative D call: TRBD2 (5 bases). Germline V gives CDR1 MNHEY, CDR2 SVGEGT. CDR3 length: 13 amino acids. The ends were cut back, 4 bases at V and 3 bases at J, with 9 bases in the middle. CDR3 coding DNA: TGTGCCAGCAGTTTACCGGGGAAAGAGACCCAGTACTTC. Protein sequence: CASSLPGKETQYF.

The V and J genes are TRBV27 and TRBJ2-2; TRBD1 is a possible D gene (5 bases). V was clipped by 6 bases and J by 5 bases, with 10 bases between them. Per germline, CDR1 MNHEY and CDR2 SMNVEV (reference sequence). This CDR3 has 13 residues. The CDR3 spells CASRRGRTGELFF. DNA of the CDR3: TGTGCCAGCAGAAGGGGAAGAACCGGGGAGCTGTTTTTT.

This rearrangement joins TRBV4-1 to TRBJ2-1, with TRBD1 identical over 7 bases. The CDR3 contains 15 residues. With 2 bases clipped from V and 4 bases from J, the junction kept 5 bases outside the gene matches. Germline V CDR1 and CDR2: MGHRA, YSYEKL. CDR3 coding DNA: TGCGCCAGCAGCCAAAAAGGGGGCGATTACAATGAGCAGTTCTTC. This gives the protein CASSQKGGDYNEQFF.